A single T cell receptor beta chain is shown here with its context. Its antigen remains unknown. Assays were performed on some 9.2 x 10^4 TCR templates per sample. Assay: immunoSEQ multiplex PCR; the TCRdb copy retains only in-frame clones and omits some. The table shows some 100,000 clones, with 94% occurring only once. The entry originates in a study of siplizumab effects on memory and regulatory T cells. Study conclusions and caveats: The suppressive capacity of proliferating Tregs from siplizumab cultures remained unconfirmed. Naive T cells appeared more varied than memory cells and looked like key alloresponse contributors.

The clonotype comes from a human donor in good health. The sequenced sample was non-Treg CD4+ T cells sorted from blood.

CDR3 in amino acids: CASSQETGGFGNTIYF. CDR3 DNA sequence: TGCGCCAGCAGCCAAGAAACAGGGGGTTTTGGAAACACCATATATTTT. The chain joins TRBV4-1 to TRBJ1-3; 8 nucleotides line up with TRBD1. V dropped 0 bases and J dropped 3; count of bases not matched to a gene: 4. There are 16 residues in the CDR3. Germline V gene sequence: CDR1 MGHRA, CDR2 YSYEKL.